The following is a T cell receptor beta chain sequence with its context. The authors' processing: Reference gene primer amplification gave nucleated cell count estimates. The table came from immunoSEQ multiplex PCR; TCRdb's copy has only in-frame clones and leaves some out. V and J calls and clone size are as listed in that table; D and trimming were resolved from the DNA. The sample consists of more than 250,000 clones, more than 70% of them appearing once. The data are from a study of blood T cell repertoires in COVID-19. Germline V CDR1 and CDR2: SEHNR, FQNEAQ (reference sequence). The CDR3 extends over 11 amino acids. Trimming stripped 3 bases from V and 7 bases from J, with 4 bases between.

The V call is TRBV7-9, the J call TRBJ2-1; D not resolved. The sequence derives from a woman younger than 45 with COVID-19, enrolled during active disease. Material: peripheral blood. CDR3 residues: CASSFLNEQFF. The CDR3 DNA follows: TGTGCCAGCAGCTTCTTGAATGAGCAGTTCTTC.